Listed here are 14 T cell receptor beta chains from one sample, sequenced in a study of T-cell reconstitution after alpha-beta-depleted transplantation in children. Construction of the TCRbeta library involved unique molecular identifiers. TCRdb re-derived calls from the PCR reads in MiXCR, one entry per CDR3 protein. Altogether some 350,000 distinct CDR3 sequences are present, 15% to 20% being singletons, with the ten largest covering about 41%. The material sequenced was PBMCs, mostly from graft donor cells, taken 360 days after TCRalphabeta/CD19-depleted stem cell transplant. Source of these receptors: a male patient under 10 years old who had a stem cell transplant for acute lymphoblastic leukemia, so the T cells may come from the graft donor.

This chain links TRBV29-1 with TRBJ2-7, with D possibly TRBD1 on 6 matching bases. V lost 6 bases and J lost 2, with 14 bases in between. This CDR3 comprises 13 residues. The germline gives CDR1 SQVTM, CDR2 ANQGSEA. In DNA, the CDR3 is TGCAGCGTAGCGCCCCGGACAGCCTACGAGCAGTACTTC. Its protein is CSVAPRTAYEQYF.

The V call is TRBV19, the J call TRBJ1-1; D is perhaps TRBD1 (6 bases). The V and J ends lost 3 bases and 1 base respectively, with 15 bases between them. CDR3 length equals 16 residues. Germline lookup yields CDR1 LNHDA and CDR2 SQIVND (reference sequence). CDR3 in amino acids: CASSMVQGIGNTEAFF. In DNA, the CDR3 is TGTGCCAGTAGTATGGTACAGGGCATCGGGAACACTGAAGCTTTCTTT.

This chain joins TRBV14 and TRBJ2-3, with 7 nucleotides matching TRBD2. V shed 4 bases and J 2 bases; nucleotides not matched to a gene: 15. The CDR3 has 18 amino acids. The germline CDR1 and CDR2 sequences are SGHDN and FVKESK. CDR3 protein: CASSPSGPFINSTDTQYF. CDR3 nucleotide sequence: TGTGCCAGCAGCCCTAGCGGACCTTTTATTAATTCCACAGATACGCAGTATTTT.

This chain connects TRBV9 to TRBJ2-7; D perhaps matches TRBD2 (5 bases). V was clipped by 4 bases and J by 8 bases, with 13 bases between them. CDR3 length: 12 amino acids. Germline-derived CDR1 and CDR2 are SGDLS and YYNGEE. In nucleotides, the CDR3 is TGTGCCAGCAGCCCCGCGGGCCGTAAGCAGTACTTC. It specifies CASSPAGRKQYF.

There are a few counts of this clonotype. The chain has TRBV5-1 and TRBJ1-2; TRBD1 agrees at 9 bases. This CDR3 spans 14 amino acids. Germline CDR1 and CDR2: SGHRS and YFSETQ. V lost 3 bases, J lost 7 bases, and 7 bases stayed unmatched. CDR3 amino acids: CASSSDRGGGGYTF. In nucleotides, the CDR3 is TGCGCCAGCAGCTCGGACAGGGGAGGTGGTGGCTACACCTTC. Using reference TRBV5-1 and TRBJ1-2 for the parts outside the CDR3, the full variable domain is KAGVTQTPRYLIKTRGQQVTLSCSPISGHRSVSWYQQTPGQGLQFLFEYFSETQRNKGNFPGRFSGRQFSNSRSEMNVSTLELGDSALYLCASSSDRGGGGYTFGSGTRLTVV.

This sequence joins TRBV4-1 and TRBJ2-7; possible D gene TRBD2, 6 bases. Germline V CDR1 and CDR2: MGHRA, YSYEKL. Trimming left V 1 base short and J 3 bases short, with 13 bases between. This CDR3 has 15 amino acids. The CDR3 protein is CASSQGDSRYYEQYF. As DNA, the CDR3 is TGCGCCAGCAGCCAAGGGGACTCCCGCTACTACGAGCAGTACTTC.

This chain connects TRBV12-3 or TRBV12-4 to TRBJ1-3; a weak D match, TRBD1 (5 bases). V was clipped by 0 bases and J by 16 bases, with 13 bases between them. The CDR3 covers 12 residues. The CDR3 region has the DNA TGTGCCAGCAGTTTAGCGGGGGTGTCGTTGTATTTT. Translated: CASSLAGVSLYF.

This clonotype was recorded a few times. V is TRBV20-1 and J is TRBJ2-1, with D possibly being TRBD2 (6 bases). V lost 0 bases, J lost 7 bases, and 22 bases lay in between. Germline V gene data show CDR1 as DFQATT and CDR2 as SNEGSKA (reference sequence). CDR3 size: 17 residues. The CDR3 sequence: CSARELAPPYWLNEQFF. The CDR3 region has the DNA TGCAGTGCTAGAGAGCTAGCGCCACCATATTGGCTTAATGAGCAGTTCTTC.

This clonotype was detected only a few times. The chain uses TRBV15 and TRBJ2-7, with TRBD1 as a possible D gene (5 bases). The V end was cut by 5 bases, the J end by 2 bases, with 13 bases between. Germline V gene data show CDR1 as LNHNV and CDR2 as YYDKDF (reference sequence). This CDR3 contains 14 residues. The CDR3 protein is CATSPRQRAYEQYF. CDR3 in DNA: TGTGCCACCAGCCCGCGACAGAGAGCCTACGAGCAGTACTTC.

This clonotype was counted only a few times. The chain is built from TRBV3-1 and TRBJ2-2; 7 bases line up with TRBD1. The CDR3 runs to 16 residues. Losses at the gene ends were 4 bases for V and 1 base for J; bases not matched to a gene: 6. Germline-derived CDR1 and CDR2 are LGHDT and YNNKEL (reference sequence). The CDR3 is CASSPRTGRNTGELFF. CDR3 nucleotide sequence: TGTGCCAGCAGCCCGCGGACAGGAAGGAACACCGGGGAGCTGTTTTTT.

This clonotype was detected only a few times. V and J are TRBV5-6 and TRBJ2-5, with D perhaps matching TRBD2 (5 bases). V was shortened by 7 bases and J by 4 bases, with 17 bases between the two germline ends. Germline lookup yields CDR1 SGHDT and CDR2 YYEEEE. The CDR3 totals 14 residues. The CDR3 here is CASAGVDGGETQYF. In nucleotides, the CDR3 is TGTGCCAGCGCCGGAGTAGACGGAGGAGAGACCCAGTACTTC.

This clonotype was detected a few times. The rearrangement uses TRBV3-1 and TRBJ1-5; D perhaps matches TRBD1 (5 bases). CDR1 and CDR2 (germline): LGHDT, YNNKEL (reference sequence). There are 16 residues in the CDR3. V lost 0 bases to trimming and J lost 7 bases, with 16 bases between them. The CDR3 spells CASSQDGDRDYQPQHF. As DNA, the CDR3 is TGTGCCAGCAGCCAAGATGGTGACAGAGATTACCAGCCCCAGCATTTT.

This clonotype was recorded at least ten times. The gene calls are TRBV18 and TRBJ1-2; D is possibly TRBD1 (6 bases). The CDR3 consists of 16 residues. CDR1 KGHSH and CDR2 LQKENI come from the germline V gene. Between the trimmed V and J ends, which lost 3 bases and 0 bases, there was a span of 14 bases. In DNA, the CDR3 is TGTGCCAGCTCACCTACCCCAACAGGGACTAACTATGGCTACACCTTC. Residues: CASSPTPTGTNYGYTF.

This clonotype has more than one count but fewer than ten. This chain links TRBV11-3 with TRBJ2-1, with TRBD2 matching over 10 bases. The trim removed 1 base at V and 6 bases at J, leaving 6 bases unmatched. This CDR3 is 16 amino acids long. Per germline, CDR1 SGHNT and CDR2 YENEEA. For the CDR3, the DNA is TGTGCCAGCAGCTTAGGTCCTAGCGGGAGTCGCAATGAGCAGTTCTTC. It translates to CASSLGPSGSRNEQFF.